A selection of T cell receptor beta chains follows, all from one sample in a study of T cell changes during pregnancy in multiple sclerosis. The data were produced by immunoSEQ multiplex PCR, yet TCRdb's version contains in-frame clones alone and is incomplete. The repertoire has about 20,000 clones, about 90% of them found once; the top ten carry under 6%. Sequencing was performed on CD8+ T cells from peripheral blood mononuclear cells, taken in the second trimester of pregnancy. The receptors were gathered from a female donor in good health, enrolled as a control in a pregnancy study. Each CDR3 is given with its conserved first and last residue. D genes are given only for firm matches. Only part of the rows carry a size: once, few, many, or a class if the clone is expanded.

15 | TRBJ1-5 | medium-sized | . | TRBV7-9 | TGTGCCAGCAGCCCTACGGAGGGCGGCAATCAGCCCCAGCATTTT | CASSPTEGGNQPQHF
16 | TRBJ1-5 | . | TRBD1 | TRBV28 | TGTGCCAGTTTACCGGGACAGGGATATAGCAATCAGCCCCAGCATTTT | CASLPGQGYSNQPQHF
13 | TRBJ1-1 | . | . | TRBV7-9 | TGTGCCAGCAGCTTCCGCGGGAGCACTGAAGCTTTCTTT | CASSFRGSTEAFF
15 | TRBJ2-1 | . | TRBD2 | TRBV5-4 | TGTGCCAGCAGCTCGGGGACTAGCGGTTACAATGAGCAGTTCTTC | CASSSGTSGYNEQFF
16 | TRBJ1-5 | . | TRBD1 | TRBV27 | TGTGCCAGCAGTAGGACCGGGACAGGGGCGGCTCAGCCCCAGCATTTT | CASSRTGTGAAQPQHF
14 | TRBJ2-5 | . | TRBD2 | TRBV28 | TGTGCCAGCAGGGACCTAGCGGGAGCTGAGACCCAGTACTTC | CASRDLAGAETQYF
14 | TRBJ2-4 | . | . | TRBV5-6 | TGTGCCAGCAGCTTGACCCCGCGGGGAAACATTCAGTACTTC | CASSLTPRGNIQYF
15 | TRBJ2-7 | . | . | TRBV15 | TGTGCCACCAGCAGAGATCGCGAAGTCCCCTACGAGCAGTACTTC | CATSRDREVPYEQYF
14 | TRBJ2-3 | . | . | TRBV5-1 | TGCGCCAGCAGCTCAGGACAGTTGGGTGATACGCAGTATTTT | CASSSGQLGDTQYF
17 | TRBJ1-1 | . | . | TRBV4-1 | TGCGCCAGCAGCCCGACGGGGGAAGACCAATTTAACACTGAAGCTTTCTTT | CASSPTGEDQFNTEAFF
13 | TRBJ1-4 | . | . | TRBV29-1 | TGCAGCGTCGAACATGCAACTAATGAAAAACTGTTTTTT | CSVEHATNEKLFF
14 | TRBJ1-5 | . | . | TRBV6-1 | TGTGCCAGCAGTCATCGGGACATCAATCAGCCCCAGCATTTT | CASSHRDINQPQHF
16 | TRBJ1-4 | . | TRBD1 | TRBV28 | TGTGCCAGCAGTTTTACTCCAGGGGGACGAAATGAAAAACTGTTTTTT | CASSFTPGGRNEKLFF
14 | TRBJ1-1 | once | . | TRBV10-3 | TGTGCCATCAGTGAGTCTAGCGGGATCACTGAAGCTTTCTTT | CAISESSGITEAFF
19 | TRBJ1-1 | . | . | TRBV2 | TGTGCCAGCAGGGATGATCCTACCAGACACAGTTATGGGAACACTGAAGCTTTCTTT | CASRDDPTRHSYGNTEAFF
13 | TRBJ1-1 | few | TRBD1 | TRBV4-2 | TGTGCCAGCAGCGGACAGGGGGAAACTGAAGCTTTCTTT | CASSGQGETEAFF
13 | TRBJ1-1 | . | . | TRBV29-1 | TGCAGCGTTGAACCAGGGATTTTCACTGAAGCTTTCTTT | CSVEPGIFTEAFF
14 | TRBJ1-2 | . | . | TRBV13 | TGTGCCAGCATCCAATCCTCAGGGGCTGGTGGCTACACCTTC | CASIQSSGAGGYTF
12 | TRBJ2-7 | . | . | TRBV7-9 | TGTGCCAGCAGCTGGGTTGGAGGCGAGCAGTACTTC | CASSWVGGEQYF
12 | TRBJ2-7 | . | . | TRBV29-1 | TGCAGCGTTGGCAGGGGACCCTTGGAGCAGTACTTC | CSVGRGPLEQYF
16 | TRBJ2-1 | . | TRBD1 | TRBV5-1 | TGCGCCAGCAGCGCAAACACACAGGGGGCACGCGGTGAGCAGTTCTTC | CASSANTQGARGEQFF